This T cell receptor beta chain was captured in a study of shared clonotypes between healthy human individuals. Across the whole study: Researchers assigned three CD4 naive, three CD4 memory, two CD8 naive and one CD8 memory plate to each donor.

The CDR3 is made up of 14 amino acids. CDR1 and CDR2 from the germline V gene are SGHAT and FQNNGV. V was cut by 0 bases and J by 6 bases, with 8 bases left in between. A note on this clone: The antigen is not known.

Study-level points and caveats: Across subsets, estimated richness was generally greater for naive than for memory populations.

TCRdb's table, derived via immunoSEQ multiplex PCR, lists solely in-frame clones and lacks some. The sample has more than 2 million clones; about 95% are singletons. V gene TRBV11-2 combines with J gene TRBJ2-2; D might be TRBD2 (5 bases). The sample comprised naive CD4+ T cells sorted from blood. The subset is: CD45RA+ positively selected. The clonotype was recovered from a man in his late teens or twenties in good health. CDR3 in amino acids: CASSLERAAGELFF. As DNA, the CDR3 is TGTGCCAGCAGCTTAGAGAGGGCGGCCGGGGAGCTGTTTTTT.